These 32 T cell receptor beta chains were sequenced from one sample in a study of shared clonotypes between healthy human individuals. TCRdb's copy holds only in-frame clones and misses some; the assay was immunoSEQ multiplex PCR. The sample has some 2 million clones, about 95% seen once. Naive CD8 populations comprised CD45RO-negative cells positively selected for CCR7, excluding terminally differentiated effector memory CD45RA+ cells. Sequenced sample: naive CD8+ T cells sorted from blood. Source of these receptors: a man between 18 and 29 years old in good health.

The chain uses TRBV4-1 and TRBJ1-1; D not resolved. The germline V gene has CDR1 MGHRA and CDR2 YSYEKL. The CDR3 consists of 15 residues. V was trimmed by 0 bases and J by 0 bases, leaving 8 bases between them. The CDR3 loop reads CASSQEKGMNTEAFF. As DNA, the CDR3 is TGCGCCAGCAGCCAAGAAAAGGGAATGAACACTGAAGCTTTCTTT.

The chain uses TRBV4-1 and TRBJ2-7; TRBD1 agrees at 7 bases. This CDR3 comprises 14 residues. The V gene end was trimmed by 5 bases and the J gene end by 0 bases; junction bases not matched to a gene: 4. Per the germline V gene, CDR1 is MGHRA and CDR2 is YSYEKL. The CDR3 DNA reads TGCGCCAGCAGCTATACAGGGGACTCCTACGAGCAGTACTTC. Its protein is CASSYTGDSYEQYF.

The chain uses TRBV13 and TRBJ1-1, with 7 nucleotides matching TRBD1. The CDR3 spans 17 residues. The junction had 12 bases not matched to a gene; V was cut back by 5 bases and J by 0 bases. CDR1 and CDR2 from the germline V gene are PRHDT and FYEKMQ (reference sequence). Written as DNA, the CDR3 is TGTGCCAGCAGCGTCACAGGGGTGAGCTTCGTGAACACTGAAGCTTTCTTT. It translates to CASSVTGVSFVNTEAFF.

The rearrangement uses TRBV30 and TRBJ2-3, with 8 bases lining up with TRBD1. J was trimmed by 3 bases and V by 3 bases; bases with no gene match: 11. The CDR3 runs 16 residues. From germline, CDR1 is GTSNPN and CDR2 SVGIG (reference sequence). CDR3 DNA sequence: TGTGCCTGGAGCGAAGGACAGGGTGGTTATACAGATACGCAGTATTTT. Translated: CAWSEGQGGYTDTQYF.

The V gene is TRBV19, the J gene TRBJ2-1; a possible D gene is TRBD1 (6 bases). The germline V and J ends were trimmed by 5 bases and 10 bases, with 18 bases remaining between them. Germline V lookup: CDR1 LNHDA, CDR2 SQIVND (reference sequence). This CDR3 is 14 amino acids long. CDR3 amino acids: CASSVLGKGEEQFF. CDR3 bases: TGTGCCAGTAGTGTTTTAGGTAAGGGGGAAGAGCAGTTCTTC. Complete variable domain (other parts from reference TRBV19 and TRBJ2-1): DGGITQSPKYLFRKEGQNVTLSCEQNLNHDAMYWYRQDPGQGLRLIYYSQIVNDFQKGDIAEGYSVSREKKESFPLTVTSAQKNPTAFYLCASSVLGKGEEQFFGPGTRLTVL.

The chain combines TRBV10-1 with TRBJ2-5, with D perhaps matching TRBD1 (6 bases). This CDR3 has 15 residues. CDR1 and CDR2 (germline): WNHNN, SYGVQD (reference sequence). V gave up 4 bases and J gave up 2 bases, with 14 bases separating them. The CDR3 nucleotides read TGCGCCAGCAGTGTCTTGGACAGCCTTCAAGAGACCCAGTACTTC. Protein sequence: CASSVLDSLQETQYF.

The V call is TRBV7-9, the J call TRBJ1-2, with D possibly matching TRBD1 (5 bases). Trimming shortened V by 5 bases and J by 6 bases, and 13 bases separated the two germline ends. The CDR3 sequence is 13 residues long. CDR1 is SEHNR, CDR2 FQNEAQ, per germline (reference sequence). This CDR3 reads CASSPQELHGYTF. The DNA of the CDR3 is TGTGCCAGCAGCCCACAGGAATTGCATGGCTACACCTTC.

The count of this clone is one. The chain uses TRBV10-3 and TRBJ2-2; D gene uncertain. V was shortened by 4 bases and J by 1 base, with 7 bases between the two germline ends. The V gene's germline CDR1 is ENHRY and CDR2 SYGVKD. The CDR3 contains 14 residues. The CDR3 loop reads CAISVPGNTGELFF. The CDR3 nucleotides are TGTGCCATCAGTGTCCCAGGGAACACCGGGGAGCTGTTTTTT.

The CDR3 loop is CASSLVTGAAYEQYF. In nucleotides, the CDR3 is TGTGCCAGCAGCTTAGTTACGGGGGCAGCCTACGAGCAGTACTTC. The chain joins TRBV11-2 to TRBJ2-7, with D possibly being TRBD1 or TRBD2 (6 bases each). Trimming stripped 1 base from V and 2 bases from J, with 12 bases between. Germline CDR1 is SGHAT and CDR2 is FQNNGV. This CDR3 spans 15 amino acids.

The chain recombines TRBV9 with TRBJ2-2, with a possible D match to TRBD2 (5 bases). The CDR3 sequence is 16 residues long. Trimming took off 4 bases at V and 4 bases at J, with 17 bases between the two ends. Germline V gene lookup returns CDR1 SGDLS and CDR2 YYNGEE. CDR3: CASSHLGSGVTGELFF. DNA for the CDR3: TGTGCCAGCAGCCATTTAGGAAGCGGAGTCACCGGGGAGCTGTTTTTT.

The gene calls are TRBV9 and TRBJ2-1, with unresolved D. The germline CDR1 and CDR2 sequences are SGDLS and YYNGEE. The CDR3 is 12 amino acids. With 3 bases removed from V and 4 bases from J, the gap between germline ends came to 5 bases. The CDR3 nucleotides are TGTGCCAGCAGCGAAATGTACAATGAGCAGTTCTTC. Encoded protein: CASSEMYNEQFF.

The V gene is TRBV4-3, the J gene TRBJ2-7; weak D call: TRBD1 (5 bases). The V end was cut by 1 base, the J end by 1 base, with 14 bases between. CDR1 LGHNA and CDR2 YSLEER come from the germline V gene. The CDR3 covers 16 residues. The CDR3 sequence: CASSQVVEGDSYEQYF. CDR3 nucleotides: TGCGCCAGCAGCCAAGTGGTAGAAGGGGATTCCTACGAGCAGTACTTC.

The rearrangement uses TRBV2 and TRBJ2-7; D perhaps matches TRBD1 (6 bases). This CDR3 contains 14 residues. Looked up from germline, CDR1 is SNHLY and CDR2 is FYNNEI. Deletions cut 6 bases from V and 2 bases from J, with 14 bases between. CDR3 protein: CASRSDRSPYEQYF. CDR3 nucleotides: TGTGCCAGCAGGAGCGACAGGTCGCCCTACGAGCAGTACTTC.

The V and J genes are TRBV14 and TRBJ1-2, with D possibly being TRBD1 (5 bases). From germline, CDR1 is SGHDN and CDR2 FVKESK. The ends were cut back, 4 bases at V and 0 bases at J, with 9 bases in the middle. The CDR3 spans 14 residues. Here the CDR3 reads CASSPLGPNYGYTF. The CDR3 DNA sequence: TGTGCCAGCAGCCCATTGGGACCTAACTATGGCTACACCTTC.

V and J are TRBV6-5 and TRBJ1-5; D ambiguous. V was cut by 5 bases and J by 3 bases, with 11 bases left in between. The CDR3 length is 14 residues. Germline CDR1 and CDR2: MNHEY and SVGAGI. The CDR3 DNA follows: TGTGCCAGCAGTGCCGACGAGGTCAATCAGCCCCAGCATTTT. Protein sequence: CASSADEVNQPQHF.

The genes are TRBV28 and TRBJ2-5; TRBD1 matches at 9 bases. Looked up from germline, CDR1 is MDHEN and CDR2 is SYDVKM. With V trimmed by 5 bases and J by 3 bases, 4 bases remained unmatched. The CDR3 runs 14 residues. The DNA for the CDR3 is TGTGCCAGCAGTCCCACAGGGGGCGAAGAGACCCAGTACTTC. Protein product: CASSPTGGEETQYF. Together with reference TRBV28 and TRBJ2-5, the CDR3 gives the full variable domain: DVKVTQSSRYLVKRTGEKVFLECVQDMDHENMFWYRQDPGLGLRLIYFSYDVKMKEKGDIPEGYSVSREKKERFSLILESASTNQTSMYLCASSPTGGEETQYFGPGTRLLVL.

To note about this clone: Other DNA sequences of this sample code for an identical CDR3. V gene TRBV15 combines with J gene TRBJ2-1, with TRBD2 identical over 10 bases. V lost 1 base to trimming and J lost 4 bases; unmatched junction nucleotides: 4. This CDR3 is built from 16 residues. CDR1 and CDR2 (germline): LNHNV, YYDKDF (reference sequence). The CDR3 here is CATSRGTSGVYNEQFF. The CDR3 nucleotides are TGTGCCACCAGCAGAGGGACTAGCGGTGTGTACAATGAGCAGTTCTTC. Supplemented by reference TRBV15 and TRBJ2-1, the full variable domain reads DAMVIQNPRYQVTQFGKPVTLSCSQTLNHNVMYWYQQKSSQAPKLLFHYYDKDFNNEADTPDNFQSRRPNTSFCFLDIRSPGLGDTAMYLCATSRGTSGVYNEQFFGPGTRLTVL.

This chain links TRBV7-9 with TRBJ2-5; 10 nucleotides line up with TRBD1. J lost 3 bases, V lost 2 bases, and 3 bases had no gene match. Germline lookup yields CDR1 SEHNR and CDR2 FQNEAQ (reference sequence). CDR3 length equals 15 residues. The CDR3: CASSLTGQGKETQYF. CDR3 coding DNA: TGTGCCAGCAGCTTAACGGGACAGGGGAAAGAGACCCAGTACTTC.

This rearrangement joins TRBV14 to TRBJ2-7, with 11 nucleotides matching TRBD2. The CDR3 contains 15 residues. The trim removed 1 base at V and 2 bases at J, leaving 1 base unmatched. Germline V gives CDR1 SGHDN, CDR2 FVKESK. Written as DNA, the CDR3 is TGTGCCAGCAGCCAAGCACTAGCGGGAGCCTACGAGCAGTACTTC. Amino acid sequence: CASSQALAGAYEQYF.

The gene calls are TRBV10-3 and TRBJ2-1; 7 nucleotides align to TRBD1. Trimming removed 10 bases from V and 7 bases from J; junction bases left unmatched: 13. In germline, CDR1 is ENHRY, CDR2 SYGVKD. The CDR3 runs 14 residues. Here the CDR3 reads CATRQEGAGNEQFF. The CDR3 DNA is TGTGCCACCCGCCAAGAGGGGGCAGGTAATGAGCAGTTCTTC.

The V gene is TRBV4-3, the J gene TRBJ2-7; D remains unclear. The germline CDR1 and CDR2 sequences are LGHNA and YSLEER. V was clipped by 0 bases and J by 0 bases, with 12 bases between them. The CDR3 has 16 residues. CDR3 in DNA: TGCGCCAGCAGCCAAGAGACAACGGTTCTCTCCTACGAGCAGTACTTC. This encodes CASSQETTVLSYEQYF.

The rearrangement joins TRBV7-9 to TRBJ1-4; D is undetermined. The germline V and J ends were trimmed by 5 bases and 4 bases, with 17 bases remaining between them. Looked up from germline, CDR1 is SEHNR and CDR2 is FQNEAQ (reference sequence). This CDR3 is built from 16 residues. The CDR3 DNA is TGTGCCAGCAGCCCGAGACGGTTTGTGGATAATGAAAAACTGTTTTTT. Its translation is CASSPRRFVDNEKLFF.

This chain links TRBV4-1 with TRBJ2-7; 8 bases are shared with TRBD1. CDR3 size: 15 residues. Trimming at V came to 2 bases and at J to 3 bases, leaving 6 bases not matched to a gene. CDR1 is MGHRA, CDR2 YSYEKL, per germline. The CDR3: CASSQTGQGHYEQYF. The CDR3, as DNA: TGCGCCAGCAGCCAAACTGGACAGGGCCACTACGAGCAGTACTTC.

This chain joins TRBV29-1 and TRBJ2-7; 8 bases are shared with TRBD2. CDR1 and CDR2 from the germline V gene are SQVTM and ANQGSEA. With V trimmed by 4 bases and J by 0 bases, 5 bases remained unmatched. The CDR3 runs 14 residues. The CDR3 DNA sequence: TGCAGCGTTGTAGGCGGGAGGAACTCCTACGAGCAGTACTTC. Amino acids: CSVVGGRNSYEQYF.

The chain links TRBV4-2 to TRBJ1-2, with D perhaps TRBD1 (6 bases). V lost 0 bases and J lost 4, with 12 bases in between. This CDR3 region has 15 residues. Germline V gene lookup returns CDR1 LGHNA and CDR2 YNFKEQ. Here the CDR3 reads CASSQEPGAIYGYTF. The CDR3 coding sequence is TGTGCCAGCAGCCAAGAACCAGGGGCTATCTATGGCTACACCTTC.

This chain joins TRBV15 and TRBJ2-7; D is unclear. The CDR3 totals 14 residues. V gave up 0 bases and J gave up 2 bases, with 8 bases separating them. Germline CDR1 LNHNV, CDR2 YYDKDF (reference sequence). CDR3 nucleotides: TGTGCCACCAGCAGAGATACCGTCACCTACGAGCAGTACTTC. It codes for CATSRDTVTYEQYF. Based on the CDR3 plus reference TRBV15 and TRBJ2-7, the full variable domain is DAMVIQNPRYQVTQFGKPVTLSCSQTLNHNVMYWYQQKSSQAPKLLFHYYDKDFNNEADTPDNFQSRRPNTSFCFLDIRSPGLGDTAMYLCATSRDTVTYEQYFGPGTRLTVT.

This clone appeared a single time. V is TRBV30 and J is TRBJ2-2; tentatively, D is TRBD1 or TRBD2 (5 bases each). CDR1 is GTSNPN, CDR2 SVGIG, per germline (reference sequence). With 4 bases removed from V and 7 bases from J, the gap between germline ends came to 16 bases. The CDR3 is made up of 14 amino acids. The CDR3 bases are TGTGCCTGGATGACGGGGCCGGGCGGCGGGGAGCTGTTTTTT. Translating it yields CAWMTGPGGGELFF. Based on the CDR3 plus reference TRBV30 and TRBJ2-2, the full variable domain is SQTIHQWPATLVQPVGSPLSLECTVEGTSNPNLYWYRQAAGRGLQLLFYSVGIGQISSEVPQNLSASRPQDRQFILSSKKLLLSDSGFYLCAWMTGPGGGELFFGEGSRLTVL.

This sequence joins TRBV5-4 and TRBJ2-1; D possibly corresponds to TRBD2 (5 bases). The CDR3 has 13 residues. Germline V gene sequence: CDR1 SGHNT, CDR2 YYREEE (reference sequence). The ends were cut back, 0 bases at V and 10 bases at J, with 11 bases in the middle. In DNA form, the CDR3 reads TGTGCCAGCAGCTTGGAAGGAGGAGAGGAGCAGTTCTTC. Translation gives CASSLEGGEEQFF.

The chain combines TRBV4-3 with TRBJ1-2, with no clear D. The CDR3 is 15 residues long. Germline CDR1 reads LGHNA; CDR2 reads YSLEER. Trimming took 0 bases from V and 6 from J, leaving 14 bases between them. The CDR3 bases are TGCGCCAGCAGCCAAGATTCATCGATACCGGATGGCTACACCTTC. Translation gives CASSQDSSIPDGYTF.

CDR3: CSVILRQGLGELFF. CDR3 nucleotides: TGCAGCGTTATTCTTCGGCAGGGGCTCGGGGAGCTGTTTTTT. The chain links TRBV29-1 to TRBJ2-2; the D gene is possibly TRBD1 (6 bases). This CDR3 has 14 residues. The ends were cut back, 5 bases at V and 7 bases at J, with 17 bases in the middle. CDR1 is SQVTM and CDR2 is ANQGSEA in the germline V gene.

The chain recombines TRBV27 with TRBJ2-7; tentative D call: TRBD1 (6 bases). The CDR3 runs to 15 residues. Deletions cut 6 bases from V and 7 bases from J, with 22 bases between. Germline lookup yields CDR1 MNHEY and CDR2 SMNVEV (reference sequence). Written as DNA, the CDR3 is TGTGCCAGCAGCCTGGGGGCTCTACAGGGTGGGGAGCAGTACTTC. Translated: CASSLGALQGGEQYF.

A remark on this clone: Distinct nucleotide sequences in the sample also encode this CDR3. The chain joins TRBV4-3 to TRBJ2-7, with 7 bases matching TRBD1. The CDR3 is 15 amino acids. Germline V gene data show CDR1 as LGHNA and CDR2 as YSLEER. J gave up 2 bases and V 0 bases, and 4 bases lay outside the gene matches. The CDR3 region is CASSQDRGTAYEQYF. The CDR3 nucleotides are TGCGCCAGCAGCCAAGATAGAGGGACAGCCTACGAGCAGTACTTC.